This TCR beta chain was captured by sequencing in a study of blood T cell repertoires in COVID-19. Overall study context: COVID-19 samples from acute and convalescent phases originated in the United States, Italy and Spain. Sources were T cells, B-cell-depleted T cells, or PBMCs; the material itself was cDNA or gDNA.

Trimming took off 6 bases at V and 4 bases at J, with 14 bases between the two ends. The CDR3 extends over 14 amino acids. Germline V gives CDR1 MNHEY, CDR2 SVGAGI. Authors' methods: Estimation of nucleated cell counts relied on the amplification of reference gene primers. Assay used: immunoSEQ multiplex PCR; TCRdb lists only in-frame clones, some missing. That table is the source of V, J and clone size, and D and trimming were worked out from the DNA. The repertoire holds over 100,000 clones, with 70% to 90% as singletons. The TCR originated in a man over 45 with active COVID-19. This sequence joins TRBV6-5 and TRBJ2-3; the D gene is possibly TRBD1 (5 bases). Source material: peripheral blood. The CDR3 sequence: CASRLGQGSDTQYF. In DNA form, the CDR3 reads TGTGCCAGCAGGCTTGGGCAGGGATCAGATACGCAGTATTTT.